This TCR beta chain is drawn from a study of blood T cell repertoires in COVID-19. Study overall: The United States, Italy and Spain provided the acute and convalescent COVID-19 samples. Nucleic acid was either cDNA or gDNA, and it came from T cells, B-cell-depleted T cells, or PBMCs.

As originally analysed: Reference gene primer amplification gave nucleated cell count estimates. TCRdb's table, derived via immunoSEQ multiplex PCR, lists solely in-frame clones and lacks some. V and J calls and clone size follow that table, whereas D and trimming were derived from the DNA. The sample shows more than 300,000 clones, 65% to 85% of them seen only once. The V end lost 6 bases, the J end lost 5 bases, and 16 bases lay between the germline ends. The CDR3 has 14 amino acids. Germline CDR1 reads MNHEY; CDR2 reads SMNVEV (reference sequence). Input material: peripheral blood. The chain has TRBV27 and TRBJ1-1, with D perhaps matching TRBD1 (5 bases). This sequence was found in a woman between 50 and 59 years old with acute or convalescent COVID-19. The CDR3 sequence: CASRSAGSGTEAFF. Here the CDR3 DNA reads TGTGCCAGCAGGAGCGCAGGGAGCGGGACTGAAGCTTTCTTT.